One T cell receptor (beta chain) is described in this entry. The antigen remains undetermined. The data were taken from a study of molecular identifiers for immune sequencing clone quantification. The study, taken as a whole, reports: Single-cell amounts of spiked Jurkat TCR RNA were reportedly detectable among about a million naive cells.

After removal of 1 base from V and 0 bases from J, the junction contained 1 base not matched to a gene. CDR3 length: 14 amino acids. CDR1 and CDR2 (germline): SGDLS, YYNGEE. Previously described methods and listed TCR primers produced bulk TCR libraries. Using its own MiXCR run on the PCR reads, TCRdb lists one record per CDR3 protein. The sample has nearly 55,000 distinct CDR3 sequences, just over 35% seen once; the top ten hold 3% to 4%. Sequencing was carried out using naive CD8+ T cells from blood, with Jurkat cell RNA spiked in. Subset meaning: FACS-sorted CD8+CD4-CCR7+CD45RA+ naive T cells. The sequence came from a human donor in good health. Some libraries in this study had Jurkat cell RNA spiked in. The V call is TRBV9, the J call TRBJ2-7, with 7 bases matching TRBD2. CDR3 region: CASSVRTSSYEQYF. CDR3 sequence (DNA): TGTGCCAGCAGCGTAAGGACTAGCTCCTACGAGCAGTACTTC.